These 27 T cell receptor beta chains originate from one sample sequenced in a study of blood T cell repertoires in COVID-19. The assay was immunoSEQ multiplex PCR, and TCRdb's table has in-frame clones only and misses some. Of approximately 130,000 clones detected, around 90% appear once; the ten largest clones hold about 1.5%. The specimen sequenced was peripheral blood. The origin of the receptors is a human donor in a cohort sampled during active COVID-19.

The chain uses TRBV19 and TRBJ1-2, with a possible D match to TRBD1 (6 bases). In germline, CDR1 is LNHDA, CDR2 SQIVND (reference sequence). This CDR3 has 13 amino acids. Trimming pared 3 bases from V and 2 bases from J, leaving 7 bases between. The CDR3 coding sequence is TGTGCCAGTAGTATTAGGGGGAACTATGGCTACACCTTC. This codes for CASSIRGNYGYTF.

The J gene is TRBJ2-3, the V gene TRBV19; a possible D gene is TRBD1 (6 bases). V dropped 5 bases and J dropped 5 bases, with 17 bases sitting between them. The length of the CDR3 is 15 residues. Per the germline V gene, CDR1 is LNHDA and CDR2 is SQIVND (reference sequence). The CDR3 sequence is CASSVRTFRGDTQYF. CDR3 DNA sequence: TGTGCCAGTAGTGTAAGGACGTTCAGGGGAGATACGCAGTATTTT.

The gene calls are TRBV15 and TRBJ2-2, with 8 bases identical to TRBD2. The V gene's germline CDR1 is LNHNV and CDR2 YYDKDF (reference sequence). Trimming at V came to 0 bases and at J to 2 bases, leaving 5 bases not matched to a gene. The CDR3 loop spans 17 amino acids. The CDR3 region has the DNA TGTGCCACCAGCAGAGATTACACTAGCGGTAACACCGGGGAGCTGTTTTTT. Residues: CATSRDYTSGNTGELFF.

The CDR3 sequence: CASSQELLAEGQETQYF. The DNA for the CDR3 is TGCGCCAGCAGCCAAGAGTTACTAGCGGAGGGACAAGAGACCCAGTACTTC. The chain is built from TRBV4-1 and TRBJ2-5; 8 bases are shared with TRBD2. Unmatched junction bases numbered 8, after V lost 0 bases and J lost 2 bases. CDR1 and CDR2 (germline): MGHRA, YSYEKL. The CDR3 is made up of 17 amino acids.

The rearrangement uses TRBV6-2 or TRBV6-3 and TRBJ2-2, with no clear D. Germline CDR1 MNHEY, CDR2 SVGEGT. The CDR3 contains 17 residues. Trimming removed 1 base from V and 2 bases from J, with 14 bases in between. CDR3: CASSYFSPGLNTGELFF. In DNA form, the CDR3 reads TGTGCCAGCAGTTACTTTTCTCCGGGTTTAAACACCGGGGAGCTGTTTTTT.

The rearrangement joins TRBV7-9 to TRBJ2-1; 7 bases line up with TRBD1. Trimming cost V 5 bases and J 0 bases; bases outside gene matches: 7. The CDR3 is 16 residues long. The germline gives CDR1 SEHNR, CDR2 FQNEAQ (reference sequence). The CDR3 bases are TGTGCCAGCAGCCCGCGACAGGGTTCCTCCTACAATGAGCAGTTCTTC. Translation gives CASSPRQGSSYNEQFF.

Here the CDR3 reads CASSLAADRNYGYTF. DNA of the CDR3: TGTGCCAGCAGCTTAGCGGCGGACAGGAACTATGGCTACACCTTC. The chain couples TRBV7-9 to TRBJ1-2; 7 positions match TRBD1. The CDR3 is made up of 15 amino acids. In germline, CDR1 is SEHNR, CDR2 FQNEAQ (reference sequence). Trimming at V came to 0 bases and at J to 2 bases, leaving 3 bases not matched to a gene.

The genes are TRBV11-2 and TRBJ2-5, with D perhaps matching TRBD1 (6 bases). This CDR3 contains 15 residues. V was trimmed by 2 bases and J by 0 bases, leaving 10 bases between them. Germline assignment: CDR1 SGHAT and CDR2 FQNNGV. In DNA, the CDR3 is TGTGCCAGCAGCTTACCCGGGACATACCAAGAGACCCAGTACTTC. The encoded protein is CASSLPGTYQETQYF.

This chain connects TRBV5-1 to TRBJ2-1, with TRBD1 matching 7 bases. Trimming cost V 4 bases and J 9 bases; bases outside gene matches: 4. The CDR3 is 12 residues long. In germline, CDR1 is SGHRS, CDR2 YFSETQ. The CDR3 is CASSPQGSEQFF. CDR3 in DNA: TGCGCCAGCAGCCCACAGGGGAGTGAGCAGTTCTTC.

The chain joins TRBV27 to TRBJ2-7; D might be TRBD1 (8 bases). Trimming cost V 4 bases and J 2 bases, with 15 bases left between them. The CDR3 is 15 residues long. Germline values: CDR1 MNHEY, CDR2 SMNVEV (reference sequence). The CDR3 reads CASSWNRGGAYEQYF. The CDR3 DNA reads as TGTGCCAGCAGTTGGAACAGGGGGGGGGCCTACGAGCAGTACTTC.

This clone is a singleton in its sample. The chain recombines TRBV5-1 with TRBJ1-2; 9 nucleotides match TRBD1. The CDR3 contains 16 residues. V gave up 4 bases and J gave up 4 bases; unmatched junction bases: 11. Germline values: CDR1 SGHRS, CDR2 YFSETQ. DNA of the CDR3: TGCGCCAGCAGCCCCCACCGACAGGGGGGGGGCTATGGCTACACCTTC. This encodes CASSPHRQGGGYGYTF. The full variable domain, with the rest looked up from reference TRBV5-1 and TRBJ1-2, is KAGVTQTPRYLIKTRGQQVTLSCSPISGHRSVSWYQQTPGQGLQFLFEYFSETQRNKGNFPGRFSGRQFSNSRSEMNVSTLELGDSALYLCASSPHRQGGGYGYTFGSGTRLTVV.

CDR3 amino acids: CSVGRHSLYGYTF. The CDR3 coding sequence is TGCAGCGTTGGAAGACACTCCCTCTATGGCTACACCTTC. The V call is TRBV29-1, the J call TRBJ1-2, with D hard to call. The CDR3 spans 13 residues. Trimming took off 4 bases at V and 4 bases at J, with 13 bases between the two ends. The V gene's germline CDR1 is SQVTM and CDR2 ANQGSEA.

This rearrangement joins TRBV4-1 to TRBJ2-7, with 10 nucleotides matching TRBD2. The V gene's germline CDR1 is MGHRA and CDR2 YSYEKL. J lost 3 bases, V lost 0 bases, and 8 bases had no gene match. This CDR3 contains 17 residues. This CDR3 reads CASSQEVAAGGLYEQYF. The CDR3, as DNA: TGCGCCAGCAGCCAAGAGGTCGCAGCGGGAGGGCTCTACGAGCAGTACTTC.

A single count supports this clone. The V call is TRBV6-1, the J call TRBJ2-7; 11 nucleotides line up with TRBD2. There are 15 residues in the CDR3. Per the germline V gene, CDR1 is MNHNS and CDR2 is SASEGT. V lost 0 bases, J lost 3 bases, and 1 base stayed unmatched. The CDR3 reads CASSEAGLAVYEQYF. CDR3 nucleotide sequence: TGTGCCAGCAGTGAAGCGGGACTAGCGGTCTACGAGCAGTACTTC.

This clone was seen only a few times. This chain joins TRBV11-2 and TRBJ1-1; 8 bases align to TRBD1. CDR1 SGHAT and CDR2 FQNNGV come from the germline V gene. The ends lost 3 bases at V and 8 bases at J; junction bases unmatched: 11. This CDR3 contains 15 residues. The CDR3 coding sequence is TGTGCCAGCAGCTTCATAGACAGGGGCCAGGGAGAAGCTTTCTTT. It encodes CASSFIDRGQGEAFF.

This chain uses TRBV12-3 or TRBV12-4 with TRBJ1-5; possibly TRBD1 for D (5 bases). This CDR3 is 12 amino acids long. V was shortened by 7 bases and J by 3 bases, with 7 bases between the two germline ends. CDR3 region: CASTGDNQPQHF. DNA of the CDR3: TGTGCCAGCACGGGGGACAATCAGCCCCAGCATTTT.

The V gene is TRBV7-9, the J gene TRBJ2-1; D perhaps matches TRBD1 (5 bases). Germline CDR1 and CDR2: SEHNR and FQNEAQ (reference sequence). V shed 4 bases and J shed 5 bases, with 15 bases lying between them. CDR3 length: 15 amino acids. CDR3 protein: CASSSQGTGDNEQFF. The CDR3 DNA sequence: TGTGCCAGCAGCTCCCAGGGCACGGGCGACAATGAGCAGTTCTTC. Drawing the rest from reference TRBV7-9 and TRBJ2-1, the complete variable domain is DTGVSQNPRHKITKRGQNVTFRCDPISEHNRLYWYRQTLGQGPEFLTYFQNEAQLEKSRLLSDRFSAERPKGSFSTLEIQRTEQGDSAMYLCASSSQGTGDNEQFFGPGTRLTVL.

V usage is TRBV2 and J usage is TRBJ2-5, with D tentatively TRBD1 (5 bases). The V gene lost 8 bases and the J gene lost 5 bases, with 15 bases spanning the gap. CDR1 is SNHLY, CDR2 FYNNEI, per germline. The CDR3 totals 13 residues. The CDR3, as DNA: TGTGCCAGCGTCTTGGACACTGGGGAGACCCAGTACTTC. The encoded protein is CASVLDTGETQYF.

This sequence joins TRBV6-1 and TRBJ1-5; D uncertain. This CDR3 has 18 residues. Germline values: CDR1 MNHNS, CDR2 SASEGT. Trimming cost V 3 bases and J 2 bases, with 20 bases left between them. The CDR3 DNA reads TGTGCCAGCAGTGAGGCACGGGTAGCATGGAGTCGCAATCAGCCCCAGCATTTT. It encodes CASSEARVAWSRNQPQHF.

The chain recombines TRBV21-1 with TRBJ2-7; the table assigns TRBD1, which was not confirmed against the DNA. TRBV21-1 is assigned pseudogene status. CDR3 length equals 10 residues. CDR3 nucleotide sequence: TGTGCGGAGGGGGCGGGTGAGCAGTACTTC. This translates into CAEGAGEQYF.

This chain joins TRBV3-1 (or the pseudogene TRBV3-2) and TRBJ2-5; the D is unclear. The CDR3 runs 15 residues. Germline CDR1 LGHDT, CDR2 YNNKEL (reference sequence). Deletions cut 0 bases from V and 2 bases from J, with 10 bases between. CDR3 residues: CASSQEFRGQETQYF. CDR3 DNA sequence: TGTGCCAGCAGCCAAGAATTTAGAGGACAAGAGACCCAGTACTTC.

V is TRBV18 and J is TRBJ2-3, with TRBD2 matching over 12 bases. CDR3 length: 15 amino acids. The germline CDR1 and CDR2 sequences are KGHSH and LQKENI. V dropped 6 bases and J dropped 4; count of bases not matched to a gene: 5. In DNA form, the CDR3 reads TGTGCCAGCTCCCAACTAGCGGGGGGATCAGATACGCAGTATTTT. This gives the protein CASSQLAGGSDTQYF.

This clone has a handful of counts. CDR3: CASSPAGTDTQYF. The CDR3 coding sequence is TGTGCCAGCAGTCCGGCGGGCACAGATACGCAGTATTTT. The chain recombines TRBV25-1 with TRBJ2-3, with D unclear. CDR1 MGHDK and CDR2 SYGVNS come from the germline V gene. The V gene lost 5 bases and the J gene lost 1 base, with 7 bases spanning the gap. This CDR3 comprises 13 residues.

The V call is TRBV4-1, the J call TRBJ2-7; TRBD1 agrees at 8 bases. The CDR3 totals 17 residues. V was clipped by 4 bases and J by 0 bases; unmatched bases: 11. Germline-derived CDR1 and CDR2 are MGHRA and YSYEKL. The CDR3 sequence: CASSLTTTGVSSYEQYF. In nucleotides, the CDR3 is TGCGCCAGCAGCCTCACTACGACAGGGGTTAGCTCCTACGAGCAGTACTTC.

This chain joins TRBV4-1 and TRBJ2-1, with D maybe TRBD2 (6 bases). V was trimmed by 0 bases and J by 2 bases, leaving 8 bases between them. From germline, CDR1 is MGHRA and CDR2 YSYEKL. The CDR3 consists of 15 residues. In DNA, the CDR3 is TGCGCCAGCAGCCAAGACGGGAGACCCTACAATGAGCAGTTCTTC. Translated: CASSQDGRPYNEQFF.

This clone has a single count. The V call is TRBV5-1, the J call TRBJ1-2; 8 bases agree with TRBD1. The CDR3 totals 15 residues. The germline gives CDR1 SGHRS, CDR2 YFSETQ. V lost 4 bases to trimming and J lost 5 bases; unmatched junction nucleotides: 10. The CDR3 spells CASSPGQGSRYGYTF. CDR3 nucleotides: TGCGCCAGCAGCCCCGGACAGGGAAGTAGATATGGCTACACCTTC.

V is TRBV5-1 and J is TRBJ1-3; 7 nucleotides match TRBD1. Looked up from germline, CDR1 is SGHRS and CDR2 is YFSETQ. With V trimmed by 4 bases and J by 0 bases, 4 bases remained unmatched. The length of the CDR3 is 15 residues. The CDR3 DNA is TGCGCCAGCAGCGCAGGGACAGTCTCTGGAAACACCATATATTTT. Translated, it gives CASSAGTVSGNTIYF. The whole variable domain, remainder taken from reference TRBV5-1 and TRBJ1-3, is KAGVTQTPRYLIKTRGQQVTLSCSPISGHRSVSWYQQTPGQGLQFLFEYFSETQRNKGNFPGRFSGRQFSNSRSEMNVSTLELGDSALYLCASSAGTVSGNTIYFGEGSWLTVV.